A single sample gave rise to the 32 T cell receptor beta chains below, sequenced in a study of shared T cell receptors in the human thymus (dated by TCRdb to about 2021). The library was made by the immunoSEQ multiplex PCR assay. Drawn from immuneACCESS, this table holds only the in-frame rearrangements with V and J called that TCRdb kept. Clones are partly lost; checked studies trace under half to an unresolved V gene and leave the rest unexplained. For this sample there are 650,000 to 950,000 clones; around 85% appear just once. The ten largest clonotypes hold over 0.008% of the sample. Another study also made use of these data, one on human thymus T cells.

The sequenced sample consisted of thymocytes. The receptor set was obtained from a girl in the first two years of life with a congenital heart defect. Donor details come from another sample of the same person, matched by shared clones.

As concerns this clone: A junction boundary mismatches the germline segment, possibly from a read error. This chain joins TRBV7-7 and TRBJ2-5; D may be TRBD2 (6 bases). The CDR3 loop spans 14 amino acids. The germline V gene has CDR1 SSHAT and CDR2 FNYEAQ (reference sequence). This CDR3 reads CASSPRDFQETQYF. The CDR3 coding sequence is TGTGCTAGCAGCCCCCGGGACTTCCAAGAGACCCAGTACTTC.

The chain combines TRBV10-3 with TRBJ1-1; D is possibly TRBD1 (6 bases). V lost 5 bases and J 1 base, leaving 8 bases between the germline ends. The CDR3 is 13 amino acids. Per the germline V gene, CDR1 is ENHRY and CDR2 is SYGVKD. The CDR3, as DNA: TGTGCCATCAGTAAGGACAGGAACACTGAAGCTTTCTTT. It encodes CAISKDRNTEAFF.

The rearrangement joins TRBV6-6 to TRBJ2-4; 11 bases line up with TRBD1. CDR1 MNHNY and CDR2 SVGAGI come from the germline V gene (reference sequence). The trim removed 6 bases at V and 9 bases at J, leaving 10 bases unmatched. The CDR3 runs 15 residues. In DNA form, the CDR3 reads TGTGCCAGCAGACACAATACCGGGACAGGGGGCATTCAGTACTTC. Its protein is CASRHNTGTGGIQYF.

CDR3 in amino acids: CASSALRDRSYEQYF. CDR3 nucleotide sequence: TGTGCCAGCAGTGCCCTCCGGGACAGGTCCTACGAGCAGTACTTC. This chain joins TRBV6-1 and TRBJ2-7; TRBD1 matches at 8 bases. After removal of 4 bases from V and 1 base from J, the junction contained 6 bases not matched to a gene. Germline CDR1 and CDR2: MNHNS and SASEGT. The CDR3 has 15 amino acids.

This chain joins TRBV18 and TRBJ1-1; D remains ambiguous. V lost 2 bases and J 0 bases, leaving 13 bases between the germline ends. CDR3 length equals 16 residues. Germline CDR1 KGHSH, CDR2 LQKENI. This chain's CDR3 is CASSPTTSPLNTEAFF. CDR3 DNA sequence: TGTGCCAGCTCACCAACGACTTCTCCTTTGAACACTGAAGCTTTCTTT.

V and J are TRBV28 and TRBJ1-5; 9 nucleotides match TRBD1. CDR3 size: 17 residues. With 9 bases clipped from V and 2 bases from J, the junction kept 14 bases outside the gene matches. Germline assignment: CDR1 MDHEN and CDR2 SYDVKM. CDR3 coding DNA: TGTGCCAGTTTCGGGGACAGGGTTTATGTGGGCAATCAGCCCCAGCATTTT. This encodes CASFGDRVYVGNQPQHF.

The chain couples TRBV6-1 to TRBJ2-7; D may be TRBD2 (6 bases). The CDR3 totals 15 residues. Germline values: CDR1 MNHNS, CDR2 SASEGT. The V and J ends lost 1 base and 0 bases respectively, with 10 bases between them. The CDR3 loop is CASSEVAEVSYEQYF. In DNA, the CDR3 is TGTGCCAGCAGTGAAGTAGCGGAAGTCTCCTACGAGCAGTACTTC.

CDR3 sequence reads: CSAPGLDQETQYF. DNA of the CDR3: TGCAGCGCCCCCGGACTAGACCAAGAGACCCAGTACTTC. The chain carries TRBV29-1 and TRBJ2-5, with TRBD2 matching over 7 bases. The CDR3 loop spans 13 amino acids. CDR1 and CDR2 from the germline V gene are SQVTM and ANQGSEA. The ends lost 7 bases at V and 0 bases at J; junction bases unmatched: 5.

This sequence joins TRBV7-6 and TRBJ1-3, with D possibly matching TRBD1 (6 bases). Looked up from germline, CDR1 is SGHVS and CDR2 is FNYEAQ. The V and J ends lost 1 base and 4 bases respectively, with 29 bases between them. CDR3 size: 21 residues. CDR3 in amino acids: CASSLESGQPFTNTLGNTIYF. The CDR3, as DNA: TGTGCCAGCAGCTTAGAATCTGGACAGCCTTTCACCAACACTCTGGGAAACACCATATATTTT. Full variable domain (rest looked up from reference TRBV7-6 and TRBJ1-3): GAGVSQSPRYKVTKRGQDVALRCDPISGHVSLYWYRQALGQGPEFLTYFNYEAQQDKSGLPNDRFSAERPEGSISTLTIQRTEQRDSAMYRCASSLESGQPFTNTLGNTIYFGEGSWLTVV.

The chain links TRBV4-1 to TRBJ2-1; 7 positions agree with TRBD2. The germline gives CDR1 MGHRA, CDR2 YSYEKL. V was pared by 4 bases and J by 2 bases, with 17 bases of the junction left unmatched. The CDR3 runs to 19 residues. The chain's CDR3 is CASSRNQDGGGSPYNEQFF. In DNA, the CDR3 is TGCGCCAGCAGCCGAAACCAAGATGGGGGGGGATCACCCTACAATGAGCAGTTCTTC.

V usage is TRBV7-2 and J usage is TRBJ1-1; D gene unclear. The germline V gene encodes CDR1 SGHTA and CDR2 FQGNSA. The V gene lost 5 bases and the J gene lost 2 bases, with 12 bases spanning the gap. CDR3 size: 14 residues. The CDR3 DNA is TGTGCCAGCAGCCTACAGACATATAACACTGAAGCTTTCTTT. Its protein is CASSLQTYNTEAFF.

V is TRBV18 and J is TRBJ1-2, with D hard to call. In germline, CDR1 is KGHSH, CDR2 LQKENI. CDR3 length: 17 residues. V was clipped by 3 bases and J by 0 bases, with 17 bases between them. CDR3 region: CASSPNPQEVANYGYTF. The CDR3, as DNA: TGTGCCAGCTCACCGAACCCGCAGGAGGTAGCTAACTATGGCTACACCTTC.

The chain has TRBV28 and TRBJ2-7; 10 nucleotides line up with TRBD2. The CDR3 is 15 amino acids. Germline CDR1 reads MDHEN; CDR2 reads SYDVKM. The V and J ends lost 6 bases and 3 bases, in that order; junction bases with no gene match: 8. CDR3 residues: CASRFPSGGFYEQYF. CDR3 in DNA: TGTGCCAGCAGATTCCCTAGCGGGGGTTTCTACGAGCAGTACTTC.

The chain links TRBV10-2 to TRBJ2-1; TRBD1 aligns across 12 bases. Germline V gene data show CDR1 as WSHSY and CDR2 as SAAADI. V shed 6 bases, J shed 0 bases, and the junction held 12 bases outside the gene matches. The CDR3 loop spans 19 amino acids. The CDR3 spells CASRAGTGGAVGSYNEQFF. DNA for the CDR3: TGCGCCAGCAGGGCTGGGACAGGGGGCGCGGTGGGCTCCTACAATGAGCAGTTCTTC.

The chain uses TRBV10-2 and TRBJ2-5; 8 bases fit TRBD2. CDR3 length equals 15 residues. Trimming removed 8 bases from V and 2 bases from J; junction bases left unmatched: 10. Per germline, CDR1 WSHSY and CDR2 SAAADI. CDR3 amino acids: CASVLARGEQETQYF. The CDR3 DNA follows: TGCGCCAGCGTTCTGGCGCGGGGGGAGCAAGAGACCCAGTACTTC.

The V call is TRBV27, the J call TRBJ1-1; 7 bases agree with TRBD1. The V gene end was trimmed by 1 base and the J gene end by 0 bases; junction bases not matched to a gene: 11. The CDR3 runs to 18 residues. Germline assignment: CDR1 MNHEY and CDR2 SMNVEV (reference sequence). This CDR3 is CASSLLPPRQGLNTEAFF. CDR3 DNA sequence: TGTGCCAGCAGTTTATTGCCCCCCCGACAGGGCTTGAACACTGAAGCTTTCTTT.

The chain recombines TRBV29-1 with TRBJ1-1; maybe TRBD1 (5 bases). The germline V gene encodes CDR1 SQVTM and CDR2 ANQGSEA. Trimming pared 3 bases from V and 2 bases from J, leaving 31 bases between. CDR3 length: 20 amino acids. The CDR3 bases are TGCAGCGTTGACCGCCAGGGTGGGTACCCCCCTGACGAGACTAACACTGAAGCTTTCTTT. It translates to CSVDRQGGYPPDETNTEAFF.

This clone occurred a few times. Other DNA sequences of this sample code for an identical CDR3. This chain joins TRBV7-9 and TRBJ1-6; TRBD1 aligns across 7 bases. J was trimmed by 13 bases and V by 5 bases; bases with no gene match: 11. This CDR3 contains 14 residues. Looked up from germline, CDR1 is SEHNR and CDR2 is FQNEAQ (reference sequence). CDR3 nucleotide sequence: TGTGCCAGCAGCCCGACAGGGTCTATGGCCCCCCTCCACTTT. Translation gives CASSPTGSMAPLHF.

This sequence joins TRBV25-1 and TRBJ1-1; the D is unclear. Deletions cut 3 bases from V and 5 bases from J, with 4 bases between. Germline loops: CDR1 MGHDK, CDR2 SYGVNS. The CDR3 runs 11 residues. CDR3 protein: CASSERTEAFF. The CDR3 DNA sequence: TGTGCCAGCAGTGAGCGTACTGAAGCTTTCTTT.

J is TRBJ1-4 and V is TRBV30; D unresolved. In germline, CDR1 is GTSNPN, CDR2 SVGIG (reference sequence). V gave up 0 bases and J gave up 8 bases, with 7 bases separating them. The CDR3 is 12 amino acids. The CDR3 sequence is CAWSVIGEKLFF. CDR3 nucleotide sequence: TGTGCCTGGAGTGTTATTGGCGAAAAACTGTTTTTT.

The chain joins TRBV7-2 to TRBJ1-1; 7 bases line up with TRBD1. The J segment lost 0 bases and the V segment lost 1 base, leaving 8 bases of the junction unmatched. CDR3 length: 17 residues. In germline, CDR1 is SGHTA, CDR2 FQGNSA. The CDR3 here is CASSLGKTGIMNTEAFF. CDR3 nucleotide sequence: TGTGCCAGCAGCTTAGGAAAGACAGGGATCATGAACACTGAAGCTTTCTTT. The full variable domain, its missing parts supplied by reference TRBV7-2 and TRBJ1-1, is GAGVSQSPSNKVTEKGKDVELRCDPISGHTALYWYRQSLGQGLEFLIYFQGNSAPDKSGLPSDRFSAERTGGSVSTLTIQRTQQEDSAVYLCASSLGKTGIMNTEAFFGQGTRLTVV.

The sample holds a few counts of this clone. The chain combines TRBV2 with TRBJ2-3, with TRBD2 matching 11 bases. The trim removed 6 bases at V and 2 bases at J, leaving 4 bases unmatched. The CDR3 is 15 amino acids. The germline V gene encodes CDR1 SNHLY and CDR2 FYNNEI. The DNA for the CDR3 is TGTGCCAGCAGCGGGACTAGCGGATACACAGATACGCAGTATTTT. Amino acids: CASSGTSGYTDTQYF.

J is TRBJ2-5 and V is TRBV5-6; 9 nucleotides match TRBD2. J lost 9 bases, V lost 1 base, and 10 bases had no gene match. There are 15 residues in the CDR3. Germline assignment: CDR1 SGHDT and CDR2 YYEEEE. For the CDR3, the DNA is TGTGCCAGCAGCTTGTCGTTCTCAGGCGGGGGGGCCCAGTACTTC. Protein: CASSLSFSGGGAQYF.

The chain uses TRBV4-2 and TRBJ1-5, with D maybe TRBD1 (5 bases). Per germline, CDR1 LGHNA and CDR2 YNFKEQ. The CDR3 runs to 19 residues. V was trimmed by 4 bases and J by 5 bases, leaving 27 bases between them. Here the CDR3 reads CASSRYVRPRPLGDQPQHF. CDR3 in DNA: TGTGCCAGCAGCCGCTACGTAAGGCCCAGACCCCTAGGGGATCAGCCCCAGCATTTT.

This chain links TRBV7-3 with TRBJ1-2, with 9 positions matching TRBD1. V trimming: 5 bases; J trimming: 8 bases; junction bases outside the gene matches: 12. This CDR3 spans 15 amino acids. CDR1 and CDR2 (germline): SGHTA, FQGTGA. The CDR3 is CASSPTGTGFGGYTF. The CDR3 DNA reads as TGTGCCAGCAGCCCGACCGGGACAGGGTTCGGCGGCTACACCTTC.

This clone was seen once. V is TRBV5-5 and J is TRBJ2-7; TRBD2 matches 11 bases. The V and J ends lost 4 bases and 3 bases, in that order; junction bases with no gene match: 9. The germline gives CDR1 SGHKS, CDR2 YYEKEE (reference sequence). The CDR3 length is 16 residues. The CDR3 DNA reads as TGTGCCAGCAGCCATAGCGGGGGGGCCGTTCTCTACGAGCAGTACTTC. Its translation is CASSHSGGAVLYEQYF.

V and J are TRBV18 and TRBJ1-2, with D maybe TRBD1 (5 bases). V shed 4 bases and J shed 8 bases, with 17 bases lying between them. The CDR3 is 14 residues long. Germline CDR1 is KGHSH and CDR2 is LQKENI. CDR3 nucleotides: TGTGCCAGCTCACAACAGCAGGGATCACACGGCTACACCTTC. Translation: CASSQQQGSHGYTF. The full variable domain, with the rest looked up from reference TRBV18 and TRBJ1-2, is NAGVMQNPRHLVRRRGQEARLRCSPMKGHSHVYWYRQLPEEGLKFMVYLQKENIIDESGMPKERFSAEFPKEGPSILRIQQVVRGDSAAYFCASSQQQGSHGYTFGSGTRLTVV.

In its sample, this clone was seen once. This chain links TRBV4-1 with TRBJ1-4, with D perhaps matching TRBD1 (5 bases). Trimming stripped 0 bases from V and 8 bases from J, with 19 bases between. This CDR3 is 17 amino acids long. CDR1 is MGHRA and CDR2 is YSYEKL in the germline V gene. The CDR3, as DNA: TGCGCCAGCAGCCAAGAGGGGTTAGCACAGGTCTGGGAAAAACTGTTTTTT. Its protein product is CASSQEGLAQVWEKLFF.

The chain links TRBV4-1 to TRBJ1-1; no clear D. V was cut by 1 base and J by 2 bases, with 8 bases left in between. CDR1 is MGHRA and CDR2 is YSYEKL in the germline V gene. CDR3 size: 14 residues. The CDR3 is CASSQVPGNTEAFF. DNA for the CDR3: TGCGCCAGCAGCCAAGTTCCAGGTAACACTGAAGCTTTCTTT.

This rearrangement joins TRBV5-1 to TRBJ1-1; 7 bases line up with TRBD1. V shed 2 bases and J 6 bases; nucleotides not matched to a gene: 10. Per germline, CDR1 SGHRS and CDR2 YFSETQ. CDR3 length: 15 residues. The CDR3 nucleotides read TGCGCCAGCAGCTTACAGGGGCCTACTTACGCTGAAGCTTTCTTT. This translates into CASSLQGPTYAEAFF.

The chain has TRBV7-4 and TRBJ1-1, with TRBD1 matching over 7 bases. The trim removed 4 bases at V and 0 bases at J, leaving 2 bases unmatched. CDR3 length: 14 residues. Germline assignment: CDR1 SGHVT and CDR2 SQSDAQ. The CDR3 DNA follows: TGTGCCAGCAGCTCCGGACAGGTGAACACTGAAGCTTTCTTT. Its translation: CASSSGQVNTEAFF.

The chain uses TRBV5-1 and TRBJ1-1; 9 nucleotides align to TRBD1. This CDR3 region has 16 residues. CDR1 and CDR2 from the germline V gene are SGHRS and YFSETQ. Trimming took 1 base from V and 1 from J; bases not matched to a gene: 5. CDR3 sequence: CASSLTGQGTNTEAFF. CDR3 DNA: TGCGCCAGCAGCTTGACGGGACAGGGAACGAACACTGAAGCTTTCTTT.